What follows is one TCR beta chain and its context. Its target is unknown. This sample was included in a study of radiotherapy plus CTLA-4 blockade in lung cancer. Study summary: Objective responses were observed in 15% to 20% of patients, and disease control was achieved by 30% to 35%.

TCRdb's copy holds only in-frame clones and misses some; the assay was immunoSEQ multiplex PCR. The sample lists about 44,000 clones, approximately 80% occurring once. V lost 6 bases and J lost 0, with 14 bases in between. CDR3 length: 15 amino acids. Germline V gene lookup returns CDR1 MDHEN and CDR2 SYDVKM. Points from the study as a whole: TCR clones originating in tumors grew in number in blood after radiotherapy plus ipilimumab.

V gene TRBV28 combines with J gene TRBJ1-1, with a weak D call TRBD1 (5 bases). This sequence originates from a human donor with non-small cell lung cancer whose response to radiotherapy plus ipilimumab could not be evaluated. The source was peripheral blood, collected from a patient treated with radiotherapy plus ipilimumab. CDR3 region: CASRSPGGMNTEAFF. The CDR3 nucleotides are TGTGCCAGCAGGAGCCCGGGGGGGATGAACACTGAAGCTTTCTTT.